Listed below are T cell receptor beta chains from one sample, sequenced in a study of OX40 agonist ivuxolimab in advanced cancers. The table came from immunoSEQ multiplex PCR; TCRdb's copy has only in-frame clones and leaves some out. The sample yields approximately 81,000 clones, roughly 91% seen once. Here the sequenced sample was CD4+ or CD8+ T cells sorted from blood, taken in a trial of the OX40 agonist ivuxolimab. The receptor source for this set is an adult with an advanced solid tumor such as melanoma, head and neck, liver or kidney cancer. The CDR3 runs from the conserved cysteine through the conserved F or W. D genes are given only for firm matches. Clone size is not always given. Where it is, it says once, few, many or a class for expanded clones.

v_call: TRBV21-1
clone_size: .
d_call: .
j_call: TRBJ1-2
cdr3_nt: TGTGCCAGCAGCCCCCTAATGGGGACAGGGGAGCCTGGCTACACCTTC
cdr3_aa: CASSPLMGTGEPGYTF

v_call: TRBV2
clone_size: .
d_call: TRBD2
j_call: TRBJ2-5
cdr3_nt: TGTGCCAGCAGTGGACTAGCGGAATGGGACCAAGAGACCCAGTACTTC
cdr3_aa: CASSGLAEWDQETQYF

v_call: TRBV27
clone_size: .
d_call: TRBD2
j_call: TRBJ2-1
cdr3_nt: TGTGCCAGCAGCTGGCTGGGTCTAGCGGGAGGGTGGGGTGAGCAGTTCTTC
cdr3_aa: CASSWLGLAGGWGEQFF

v_call: TRBV19
clone_size: .
d_call: .
j_call: TRBJ2-5
cdr3_nt: TGTGCCAGTACCTCCAAGGGAGCCATTTACCAAGAGACCCAGTACTTC
cdr3_aa: CASTSKGAIYQETQYF

v_call: TRBV9
clone_size: .
d_call: .
j_call: TRBJ2-1
cdr3_nt: TGTGCCAGCAGCGTAGTATCCTTGCCCGGAAGCTCCTACAATGAGCAGTTCTTC
cdr3_aa: CASSVVSLPGSSYNEQFF

v_call: TRBV7-9
clone_size: .
d_call: TRBD2
j_call: TRBJ2-3
cdr3_nt: TGTGCCAGCAGCGATTGGGCGGGAGGAATTGCAGATACGCAGTATTTT
cdr3_aa: CASSDWAGGIADTQYF

v_call: TRBV5-4
clone_size: .
d_call: TRBD2
j_call: TRBJ2-3
cdr3_nt: TGTGCCAGCAGCTTGGCCGCTAGCGGGAGCGATACGCAGTATTTT
cdr3_aa: CASSLAASGSDTQYF

v_call: TRBV28
clone_size: once
d_call: .
j_call: TRBJ1-1
cdr3_nt: TGTGCCAGCAGTTTCGGGGGCGCAGTTGGCACTGAAGCTTTCTTT
cdr3_aa: CASSFGGAVGTEAFF

v_call: TRBV19
clone_size: .
d_call: .
j_call: TRBJ1-6
cdr3_nt: TGTGCCAGTTCGAGGTTATCCATTAATTCACCCCTCCACTTT
cdr3_aa: CASSRLSINSPLHF

v_call: TRBV4-3
clone_size: .
d_call: TRBD2
j_call: TRBJ2-1
cdr3_nt: TGCGCCAGCAGCCAAGATTCTAGCGGGAATGAGCAGTTCTTC
cdr3_aa: CASSQDSSGNEQFF

v_call: TRBV11-2
clone_size: .
d_call: TRBD2
j_call: TRBJ2-1
cdr3_nt: TGTGCCAGCAGCTTATATTGGGAATCCGGGACTAGCGGGAGCGATGAGCAGTTCTTC
cdr3_aa: CASSLYWESGTSGSDEQFF

v_call: TRBV19
clone_size: .
d_call: .
j_call: TRBJ1-1
cdr3_nt: TGTGCCGCCAGAGGGAACACTGAAGCTTTCTTT
cdr3_aa: CAARGNTEAFF

v_call: TRBV9
clone_size: .
d_call: .
j_call: TRBJ2-2
cdr3_nt: TGTGCCAGCAGAACCGGGGGTAGCACCGGGGAGCTGTTTTTT
cdr3_aa: CASRTGGSTGELFF

v_call: TRBV7-9
clone_size: .
d_call: .
j_call: TRBJ2-3
cdr3_nt: TGTGCCAGCATCCCCGTCGGGGGAGAAGAGTCAGATACGCAGTATTTT
cdr3_aa: CASIPVGGEESDTQYF

v_call: TRBV7-8
clone_size: .
d_call: .
j_call: TRBJ2-5
cdr3_nt: TGTGCCAGCGCCCGGCGGCGACCCCAAGAGACCCAGTACTTC
cdr3_aa: CASARRRPQETQYF

v_call: TRBV11-2
clone_size: .
d_call: .
j_call: TRBJ2-3
cdr3_nt: TGTGCCAGCAGCTTAAGCTTTGTAGATACGCAGTATTTT
cdr3_aa: CASSLSFVDTQYF

v_call: TRBV29-1
clone_size: once
d_call: .
j_call: TRBJ1-1
cdr3_nt: TGCAGCGTTGAAGTGGGCACATTTGAAGCTTTCTTT
cdr3_aa: CSVEVGTFEAFF

v_call: TRBV5-1
clone_size: .
d_call: .
j_call: TRBJ2-5
cdr3_nt: TGCGCCAGCAGCTTGAAGAGGAGCGAACAAGAGACCCAGTACTTC
cdr3_aa: CASSLKRSEQETQYF

v_call: TRBV14
clone_size: .
d_call: TRBD1
j_call: TRBJ1-1
cdr3_nt: TGTGCCAGCAGCCAGGGGACAGGGATGAACACTGAAGCTTTCTTT
cdr3_aa: CASSQGTGMNTEAFF

v_call: TRBV2
clone_size: .
d_call: TRBD1
j_call: TRBJ1-1
cdr3_nt: TGTGCCAGCCAGGACAGGGGACCAGAAGCTTTCTTT
cdr3_aa: CASQDRGPEAFF

v_call: TRBV11-3
clone_size: .
d_call: TRBD1
j_call: TRBJ1-2
cdr3_nt: TGTGCCAGCAGCTGGCTCCGGGACAGACCCCAAGCTAACTATGGCTACACCTTC
cdr3_aa: CASSWLRDRPQANYGYTF

v_call: TRBV6-1
clone_size: .
d_call: .
j_call: TRBJ1-1
cdr3_nt: TGTGCCAGCACCAGACAGACGGAGAAAGCTTTCTTT
cdr3_aa: CASTRQTEKAFF

v_call: TRBV7-7
clone_size: .
d_call: .
j_call: TRBJ2-5
cdr3_nt: TGTGCTAGCGGGACAGGGAGAAGGGAGACCCAGTACTTC
cdr3_aa: CASGTGRRETQYF

v_call: TRBV11-3
clone_size: .
d_call: .
j_call: TRBJ1-6
cdr3_nt: TGTGCCAGCAGCCTCCTCACAAGGGCTAATTCACCCCTCCACTTT
cdr3_aa: CASSLLTRANSPLHF

v_call: TRBV27
clone_size: .
d_call: .
j_call: TRBJ2-7
cdr3_nt: TGTGCCAGCAGTTTAGCCGGGACACAACTTTACGAGCAGTACTTC
cdr3_aa: CASSLAGTQLYEQYF

v_call: TRBV6-5
clone_size: .
d_call: TRBD1
j_call: TRBJ1-1
cdr3_nt: TGTGCCAGCAGTACAGGGGAGAACACTGAAGCTTTCTTT
cdr3_aa: CASSTGENTEAFF

v_call: TRBV2
clone_size: .
d_call: TRBD1
j_call: TRBJ1-2
cdr3_nt: TGTGCCAGCAGAGCCACAGGGGGCTATAACTATGGCTACACCTTC
cdr3_aa: CASRATGGYNYGYTF

v_call: TRBV7-9
clone_size: few
d_call: TRBD1
j_call: TRBJ2-7
cdr3_nt: TGTGCCAGCTCAGACAGGGTCTACGAGCAGTACTTC
cdr3_aa: CASSDRVYEQYF

v_call: TRBV4-1
clone_size: .
d_call: .
j_call: TRBJ2-6
cdr3_nt: TGCGCCAGCAGCCCCCGCGGGGTTCTCAGGTCTGGGGCCAACGTCCTGACTTTC
cdr3_aa: CASSPRGVLRSGANVLTF

v_call: TRBV4-3
clone_size: .
d_call: .
j_call: TRBJ1-1
cdr3_nt: TGCGCCAGCAGCCATGATCGGCCGGGAACTGAAGCTTTCTTT
cdr3_aa: CASSHDRPGTEAFF

v_call: TRBV6-5
clone_size: .
d_call: .
j_call: TRBJ1-1
cdr3_nt: TGTGCCAGCAGTTACAGGATTACAATGAACACTGAAGCTTTCTTT
cdr3_aa: CASSYRITMNTEAFF

v_call: TRBV6-5
clone_size: .
d_call: .
j_call: TRBJ2-7
cdr3_nt: TGTGCCAGCAGTTACGGGGGGTTCGACGAGCAGTACTTC
cdr3_aa: CASSYGGFDEQYF

v_call: TRBV29-1
clone_size: .
d_call: .
j_call: TRBJ2-7
cdr3_nt: TGCAGCGCTACCCCGCCCGGGGAGACCTACGAGCAGTACTTC
cdr3_aa: CSATPPGETYEQYF

v_call: TRBV28
clone_size: .
d_call: .
j_call: TRBJ1-3
cdr3_nt: TGTGCCAGCAGTTTAGGCTTAGGAGGAAACACCATATATTTT
cdr3_aa: CASSLGLGGNTIYF

v_call: TRBV10-2
clone_size: .
d_call: TRBD2
j_call: TRBJ2-2
cdr3_nt: TGCGCCAGCAGGGCTAGCGGGGGTCCCGGGGAGCTGTTTTTT
cdr3_aa: CASRASGGPGELFF

v_call: TRBV7-2
clone_size: .
d_call: .
j_call: TRBJ2-5
cdr3_nt: TGTGCCAGCAGCTTAGGGTCAGCATATCAAGAGACCCAGTACTTC
cdr3_aa: CASSLGSAYQETQYF

v_call: TRBV27
clone_size: .
d_call: .
j_call: TRBJ2-3
cdr3_nt: TGTGCCAGCACCTCTGGAGGAATAGATACGCAGTATTTT
cdr3_aa: CASTSGGIDTQYF

v_call: TRBV19
clone_size: .
d_call: .
j_call: TRBJ2-2
cdr3_nt: TGTGCCAGTAGTATATTTGGAGGGCTCAGCACCGGGGAGCTGTTTTTT
cdr3_aa: CASSIFGGLSTGELFF

v_call: TRBV15
clone_size: .
d_call: TRBD1
j_call: TRBJ2-7
cdr3_nt: TGTGCCACCAGCAGAGGCACCTGGGACAGGGGTTACGAGCAGTACTTC
cdr3_aa: CATSRGTWDRGYEQYF

v_call: TRBV5-1
clone_size: .
d_call: TRBD1
j_call: TRBJ2-7
cdr3_nt: TGCGCCAGCAGCTTCCGACAGGGTGCGTTGTGGGAGCAGTACTTC
cdr3_aa: CASSFRQGALWEQYF

v_call: TRBV7-9
clone_size: .
d_call: .
j_call: TRBJ1-3
cdr3_nt: TGTGCCAGCAGCCTAGTGGGCCATGGGTGGAACACCATATATTTT
cdr3_aa: CASSLVGHGWNTIYF

v_call: TRBV27
clone_size: .
d_call: TRBD2
j_call: TRBJ2-7
cdr3_nt: TGTGCCAGCAGCCTAGCGGGGGACTACGAGCAGTACTTC
cdr3_aa: CASSLAGDYEQYF

v_call: TRBV12-5
clone_size: .
d_call: TRBD2
j_call: TRBJ2-7
cdr3_nt: TGTGCTAGTGGTTTGCCTGGGACTAGCGGGAGCTGGAGCTCCTACGAGCAGTACTTC
cdr3_aa: CASGLPGTSGSWSSYEQYF

v_call: TRBV4-1
clone_size: .
d_call: TRBD2
j_call: TRBJ2-3
cdr3_nt: TGCGCCAGCAGCTCATTAGCGGGGGCCCCCACAGATACGCAGTATTTT
cdr3_aa: CASSSLAGAPTDTQYF

v_call: TRBV10-3
clone_size: .
d_call: TRBD1
j_call: TRBJ2-7
cdr3_nt: TGTGCCACACATGGTCAAGAACGTCGGGACAGGGTCTACGAGCAGTACTTC
cdr3_aa: CATHGQERRDRVYEQYF

v_call: TRBV28
clone_size: .
d_call: .
j_call: TRBJ2-7
cdr3_nt: TGTGCCACAAAAAGGGCCGGAACAGGGTACTACGAGCAGTACTTC
cdr3_aa: CATKRAGTGYYEQYF

v_call: TRBV5-1
clone_size: .
d_call: TRBD1
j_call: TRBJ2-7
cdr3_nt: TGCGCCAGCAGGGGGACAGGGGAGTACGAGCAGTACTTC
cdr3_aa: CASRGTGEYEQYF

v_call: TRBV27
clone_size: .
d_call: .
j_call: TRBJ2-1
cdr3_nt: TGTGCCAGCAGTCTCGGAAGAACGGACAATGAGCAGTTCTTC
cdr3_aa: CASSLGRTDNEQFF

v_call: TRBV4-3
clone_size: .
d_call: .
j_call: TRBJ2-6
cdr3_nt: TGCGCCAGCAGCCCCCTTGGGGCCAACGTCCTGACTTTC
cdr3_aa: CASSPLGANVLTF

v_call: TRBV29-1
clone_size: .
d_call: .
j_call: TRBJ2-7
cdr3_nt: TGCAGCGTCGCGGGACTCACCGTCTACGAGCAGTACTTC
cdr3_aa: CSVAGLTVYEQYF